This entry is about one T cell receptor (beta chain). Source study methods: Estimates of nucleated cell counts were drawn from the amplification of reference gene primers. Clones were read by immunoSEQ multiplex PCR, and TCRdb kept only the in-frame ones, dropping some. Clone size and V and J calls were adopted from that table, with D and trimming inferred from the DNA. Altogether 90,000 to 120,000 clones are present, about 93% being singletons, with the ten largest covering roughly 1.2%. This sample is drawn from a study of blood T cell repertoires in COVID-19. Whole-study context: Both acute and convalescent COVID-19 samples were obtained from the United States, Italy and Spain. PBMCs, B-cell-depleted T cells, or T cells were the source of the cDNA or gDNA that made up the material.

V lost 1 base, J lost 7 bases, and 9 bases lay in between. Germline lookup yields CDR1 KGHDR and CDR2 SFDVKD. The length of the CDR3 is 13 residues. The specimen was peripheral blood. This sequence was found in a young woman with acute or convalescent COVID-19. V gene TRBV24-1 combines with J gene TRBJ1-2; D is undetermined. Here the CDR3 reads CATSDFEAGGYTF. CDR3 bases: TGTGCCACCAGTGATTTTGAAGCGGGTGGCTACACCTTC.